A single sample is the source of the 12 T cell receptor beta chains below, sequenced in a study of cytomegalovirus exposure and HLA in healthy donors. The PCR had 60 Vbeta and 13 Jbeta primers. The method was immunoSEQ multiplex PCR; TCRdb's version includes in-frame clones alone and lacks a portion of them. Of about 64,000 clones in the sample, around 86% are singletons; the top ten hold around 11%. Sequenced material: PBMCs. The source of these receptors is a female donor in good health and CMV-seronegative.

This CDR3 reads CASSRAGTLGDTQYF. The CDR3 nucleotides read TGTGCCAGCTCACGAGCGGGGACATTGGGAGATACGCAGTATTTT. This rearrangement joins TRBV18 to TRBJ2-3; the D gene is possibly TRBD2 (7 bases). The V end lost 4 bases, the J end lost 5 bases, and 16 bases lay between the germline ends. CDR3 length: 15 residues. Germline V lookup: CDR1 KGHSH, CDR2 LQKENI.

The chain employs TRBV29-1 and TRBJ2-7; the D gene is possibly TRBD2 (6 bases). The V and J ends lost 7 bases and 3 bases respectively, with 13 bases between them. Germline loops: CDR1 SQVTM, CDR2 ANQGSEA. CDR3 length: 12 residues. CDR3 sequence reads: CSAGGGGYEQYF. The CDR3 DNA reads as TGCAGCGCCGGGGGAGGCGGCTACGAGCAGTACTTC.

V usage is TRBV5-1 and J usage is TRBJ1-1; TRBD1 is a possible D gene (6 bases). Germline V CDR1 and CDR2: SGHRS, YFSETQ. Trimming stripped 3 bases from V and 0 bases from J, with 12 bases between. This CDR3 contains 15 residues. CDR3 amino acids: CASSSGHSLNTEAFF. The CDR3 bases are TGCGCCAGCAGCTCGGGACACAGCTTGAACACTGAAGCTTTCTTT.

The rearrangement links TRBV5-1 to TRBJ1-1, with TRBD1 identical over 9 bases. The CDR3 loop spans 15 amino acids. Germline V gene lookup returns CDR1 SGHRS and CDR2 YFSETQ. J lost 4 bases, V lost 4 bases, and 8 bases had no gene match. CDR3 loop: CASSLRPTGGTEAFF. CDR3 nucleotide sequence: TGCGCCAGCAGCCTCCGACCGACAGGGGGCACTGAAGCTTTCTTT.

This clone occurred a few times. The chain links TRBV5-1 to TRBJ1-4, with a possible D match to TRBD1 (6 bases). The germline V gene encodes CDR1 SGHRS and CDR2 YFSETQ. Trimming took 2 bases from V and 0 from J, leaving 8 bases between them. The length of the CDR3 is 15 residues. The CDR3 is CASSLQGTTNEKLFF. CDR3 in DNA: TGCGCCAGCAGCTTACAGGGTACAACTAATGAAAAACTGTTTTTT. The whole variable domain, filled in from reference TRBV5-1 and TRBJ1-4, reads KAGVTQTPRYLIKTRGQQVTLSCSPISGHRSVSWYQQTPGQGLQFLFEYFSETQRNKGNFPGRFSGRQFSNSRSEMNVSTLELGDSALYLCASSLQGTTNEKLFFGSGTQLSVL.

In regard to this clone: Mismatch with germline at one junction end may stem from a read error. The chain combines TRBV7-9 with TRBJ2-1; 12 bases align to TRBD1. Germline V gene data show CDR1 as SEHNR and CDR2 as FQNEAQ (reference sequence). The CDR3 contains 15 residues. DNA of the CDR3: TGTTCCAGCAGCTTTGGGACAGGGGGCCTGAATGAGCAGTTCTTC. Its protein is CSSSFGTGGLNEQFF. Full variable domain (missing parts from reference TRBV7-9 and TRBJ2-1): DTGVSQNPRHKITKRGQNVTFRCDPISEHNRLYWYRQTLGQGPEFLTYFQNEAQLEKSRLLSDRFSAERPKGSFSTLEIQRTEQGDSAMYLCSSSFGTGGLNEQFFGPGTRLTVL.

CDR3 loop: CASSIRDRSHTTYNEQFF. CDR3 DNA sequence: TGTGCCAGTAGTATACGGGATAGGTCTCACACTACCTACAATGAGCAGTTCTTC. This chain uses TRBV19 with TRBJ2-1; D may be TRBD2 (5 bases). CDR1 and CDR2 (germline): LNHDA, SQIVND (reference sequence). This CDR3 has 18 residues. The germline V and J ends were trimmed by 2 bases and 2 bases, with 19 bases remaining between them.

Comment on this clone: At one boundary the junction diverges from the germline segment, which might be a read error. DNA of the CDR3: TGTTCCAGCAGCTCCCTTAGCGGGGGGTTCCTTCTCACAGATACGCAGTATTTT. Translating gives CSSSSLSGGFLLTDTQYF. The V and J genes are TRBV7-9 and TRBJ2-3, with 10 positions matching TRBD2. Germline CDR1 SEHNR, CDR2 FQNEAQ (reference sequence). This CDR3 comprises 18 residues.

The V gene is TRBV25-1, the J gene TRBJ2-1; 9 bases fit TRBD2. Germline lookup yields CDR1 MGHDK and CDR2 SYGVNS. The CDR3 is made up of 15 amino acids. V shed 3 bases, J shed 6 bases, and the junction held 6 bases outside the gene matches. For the CDR3, the DNA is TGTGCCAGCAGTGATGCGGGGGGGGAGTCCAATGAGCAGTTCTTC. As protein: CASSDAGGESNEQFF.

V gene TRBV19 combines with J gene TRBJ2-1; weak D call: TRBD1 (5 bases). Germline CDR1 and CDR2: LNHDA and SQIVND (reference sequence). The CDR3 loop spans 15 amino acids. Trimming took 4 bases from V and 4 from J, leaving 14 bases between them. The CDR3 protein is CASSTHSTVYNEQFF. Written as DNA, the CDR3 is TGTGCCAGTAGTACCCACTCGACAGTATACAATGAGCAGTTCTTC. Full variable domain (missing parts from reference TRBV19 and TRBJ2-1): DGGITQSPKYLFRKEGQNVTLSCEQNLNHDAMYWYRQDPGQGLRLIYYSQIVNDFQKGDIAEGYSVSREKKESFPLTVTSAQKNPTAFYLCASSTHSTVYNEQFFGPGTRLTVL.

The V call is TRBV7-9, the J call TRBJ1-4; 7 nucleotides line up with TRBD1. Unmatched junction bases numbered 7, after V lost 5 bases and J lost 4 bases. The CDR3 runs to 15 residues. Germline V lookup: CDR1 SEHNR, CDR2 FQNEAQ (reference sequence). The CDR3 here is CASSPEGALNEKLFF. In DNA form, the CDR3 reads TGTGCCAGCAGCCCCGAGGGGGCCCTTAATGAAAAACTGTTTTTT.

The rearrangement joins TRBV5-5 to TRBJ1-5; D not certain. Trimming removed 4 bases at V and 4 bases at J, with 15 bases between. CDR3 length: 15 residues. Germline assignment: CDR1 SGHKS and CDR2 YYEKEE (reference sequence). This CDR3 is CASSPSLPRNQPQHF. DNA for the CDR3: TGTGCCAGCAGCCCGAGCCTACCTCGGAATCAGCCCCAGCATTTT.